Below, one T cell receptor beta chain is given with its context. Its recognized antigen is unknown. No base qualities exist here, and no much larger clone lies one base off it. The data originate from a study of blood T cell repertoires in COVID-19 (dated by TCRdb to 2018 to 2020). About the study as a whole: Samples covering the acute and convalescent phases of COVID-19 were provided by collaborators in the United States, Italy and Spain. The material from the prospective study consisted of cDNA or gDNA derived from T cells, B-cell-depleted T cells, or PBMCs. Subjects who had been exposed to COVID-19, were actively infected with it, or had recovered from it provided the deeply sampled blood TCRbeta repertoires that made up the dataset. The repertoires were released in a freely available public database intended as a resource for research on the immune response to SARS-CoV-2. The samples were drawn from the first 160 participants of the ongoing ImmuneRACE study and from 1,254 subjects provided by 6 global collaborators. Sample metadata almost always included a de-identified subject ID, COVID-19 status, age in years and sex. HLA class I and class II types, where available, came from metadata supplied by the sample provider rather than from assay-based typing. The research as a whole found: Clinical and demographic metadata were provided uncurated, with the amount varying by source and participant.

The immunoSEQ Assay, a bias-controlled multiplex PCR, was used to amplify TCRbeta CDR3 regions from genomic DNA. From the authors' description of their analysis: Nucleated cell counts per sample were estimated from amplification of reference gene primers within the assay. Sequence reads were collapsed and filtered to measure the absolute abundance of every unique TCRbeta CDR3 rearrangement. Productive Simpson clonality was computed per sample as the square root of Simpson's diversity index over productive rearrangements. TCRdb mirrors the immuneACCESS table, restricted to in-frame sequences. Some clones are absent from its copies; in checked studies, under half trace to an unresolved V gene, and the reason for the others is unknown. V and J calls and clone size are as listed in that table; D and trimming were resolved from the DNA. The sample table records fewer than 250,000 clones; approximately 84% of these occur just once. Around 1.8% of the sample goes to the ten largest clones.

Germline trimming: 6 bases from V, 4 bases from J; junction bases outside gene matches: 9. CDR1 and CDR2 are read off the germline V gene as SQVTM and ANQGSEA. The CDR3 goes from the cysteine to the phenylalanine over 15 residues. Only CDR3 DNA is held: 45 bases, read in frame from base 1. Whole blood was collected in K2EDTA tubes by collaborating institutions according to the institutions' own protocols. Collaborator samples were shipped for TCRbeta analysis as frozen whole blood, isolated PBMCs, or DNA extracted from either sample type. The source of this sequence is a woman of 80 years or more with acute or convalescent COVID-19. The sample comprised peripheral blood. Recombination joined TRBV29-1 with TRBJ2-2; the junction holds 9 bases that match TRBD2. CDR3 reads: CSVQSDSGSTGELFF. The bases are TGCAGCGTCCAAAGCGATAGCGGGAGCACCGGGGAGCTGTTTTTT.